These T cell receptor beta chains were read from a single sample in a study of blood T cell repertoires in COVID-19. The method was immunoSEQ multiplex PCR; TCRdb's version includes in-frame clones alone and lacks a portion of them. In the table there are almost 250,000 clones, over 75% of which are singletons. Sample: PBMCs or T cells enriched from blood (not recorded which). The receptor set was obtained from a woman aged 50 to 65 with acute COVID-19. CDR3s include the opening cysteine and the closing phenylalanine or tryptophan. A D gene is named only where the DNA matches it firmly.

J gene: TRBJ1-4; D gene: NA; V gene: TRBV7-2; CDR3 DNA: TGTGCCAGCAGCCGGGCGGGGGAAACGGGAAAACTGTTTTTT; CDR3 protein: CASSRAGETGKLFF
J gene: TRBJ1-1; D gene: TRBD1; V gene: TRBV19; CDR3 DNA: TGTGCCAGTAGTACCGCCGGGACAGTGAACACTGAAGCTTTCTTT; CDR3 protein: CASSTAGTVNTEAFF
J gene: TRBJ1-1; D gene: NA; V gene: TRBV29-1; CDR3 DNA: TGCAGCGTGCACCAGATGAACACTGAAGCTTTCTTT; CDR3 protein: CSVHQMNTEAFF
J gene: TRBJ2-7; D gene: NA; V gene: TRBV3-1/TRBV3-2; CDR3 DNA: TGTGCCAGCAGCCAGAGGGCGTGGGGGGGCCCATCCTACGAGCAGTACTTC; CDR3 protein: CASSQRAWGGPSYEQYF
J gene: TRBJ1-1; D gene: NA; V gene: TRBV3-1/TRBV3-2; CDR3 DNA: TGTGCCAGCAGCCAAGGAACAGCCACTGAAGCTTTCTTT; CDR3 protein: CASSQGTATEAFF
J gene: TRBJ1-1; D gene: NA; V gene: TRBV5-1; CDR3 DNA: TGCGCCAGTTCCGGCGGCACTGAAGCTTTCTTT; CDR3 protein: CASSGGTEAFF
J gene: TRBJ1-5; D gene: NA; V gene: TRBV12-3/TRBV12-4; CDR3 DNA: TGTGCCAGCGGTTGGGGAGCCCCTCAGCCCCAGCATTTT; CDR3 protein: CASGWGAPQPQHF
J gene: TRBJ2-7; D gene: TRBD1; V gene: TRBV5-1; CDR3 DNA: TGCGCCAGCAGCTTGAGGGGACAGGGCCAGGGCGAGCAGTACTTC; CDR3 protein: CASSLRGQGQGEQYF
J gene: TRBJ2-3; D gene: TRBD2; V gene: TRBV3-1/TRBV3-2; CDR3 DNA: TGTGCCAGCAGCCAAGGATCGCGGGGGGGCACAGATACGCAGTATTTT; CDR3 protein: CASSQGSRGGTDTQYF
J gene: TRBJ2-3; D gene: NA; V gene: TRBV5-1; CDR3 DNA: TGCGCCAGCAGCTTGGACAGAGATACGCAGTATTTT; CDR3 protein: CASSLDRDTQYF
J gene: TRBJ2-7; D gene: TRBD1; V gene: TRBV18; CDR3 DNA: TGTGCCAGCTCACCGGTTATAGGACAGGGAATCTACGAGCAGTACTTC; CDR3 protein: CASSPVIGQGIYEQYF
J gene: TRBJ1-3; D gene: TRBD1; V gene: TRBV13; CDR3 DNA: TGTGCCAGCACCGACAGGGCGACTGGAAACACCATATATTTT; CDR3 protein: CASTDRATGNTIYF